This is a list of T cell receptor beta chains from one sample in a study of OX40 agonist ivuxolimab in advanced cancers. Sequencing was performed with immunoSEQ multiplex PCR; in TCRdb, only in-frame clones are kept and a portion is missing. The sample consists of about 46,000 clones, approximately 90% of them appearing once. The sequenced sample was CD4+ or CD8+ T cells sorted from blood, obtained in a trial of the OX40 agonist ivuxolimab. These TCRs come from an adult with an advanced solid tumor such as melanoma, head and neck, liver or kidney cancer. Each CDR3 is given with its conserved first and last residue. A D gene is named only where the DNA matches it firmly. Only part of the rows carry a size: once, few, many, or a class if the clone is expanded.

V gene	D gene	J gene	clone size	CDR3 protein	CDR3 DNA
TRBV11-2	TRBD2	TRBJ2-3	-	CASSRWGAGGMPDTQYF	TGTGCCAGCAGCCGGTGGGGTGCGGGAGGGATGCCAGATACGCAGTATTTT
TRBV5-8	-	TRBJ2-7	-	CASRTTGRREQYF	TGTGCCAGCAGGACCACGGGGAGGAGAGAGCAGTACTTC
TRBV4-2	TRBD2	TRBJ2-3	-	CASSQLGRASTDTQYF	TGTGCCAGCAGCCAACTCGGGAGGGCTAGCACAGATACGCAGTATTTT
TRBV6-5	-	TRBJ1-2	-	CASSYSPGTSGGYTF	TGTGCCAGCAGTTACTCCCCAGGGACGAGTGGTGGCTACACCTTC
TRBV21-1	-	TRBJ1-5	-	CASTDRVPHQPQHF	TGTGCCAGCACCGACAGGGTCCCTCATCAGCCCCAGCATTTT
TRBV18	-	TRBJ2-1	-	CASSPPLLDQWTEPYTYNEQFF	TGTGCCAGCTCACCACCTCTTTTGGATCAGTGGACAGAACCCTATACTTACAATGAGCAGTTCTTC
TRBV29-1	TRBD2	TRBJ2-7	-	CSVEDPGLAGREQYF	TGCAGCGTTGAAGACCCGGGACTAGCGGGTCGCGAGCAGTACTTC
TRBV5-1	-	TRBJ1-1	-	CASSLVHGNTEAFF	TGCGCCAGCAGCTTGGTTCACGGGAACACTGAAGCTTTCTTT
TRBV7-9	-	TRBJ2-1	-	CASSFMTNEQFF	TGTGCCAGCAGCTTCATGACGAATGAGCAGTTCTTC
TRBV9	-	TRBJ1-1	-	CASSVGGITEAFF	TGTGCCAGCAGCGTAGGGGGCATCACTGAAGCTTTCTTT
TRBV19	-	TRBJ1-1	-	CASSFGVRWDTEAFF	TGTGCCAGTAGTTTTGGGGTCCGCTGGGACACTGAAGCTTTCTTT
TRBV5-1	-	TRBJ2-2	-	CASRGQLNTGELFF	TGCGCCAGCAGAGGACAACTGAACACCGGGGAGCTGTTTTTT
TRBV30	-	TRBJ2-2	-	CAYARGHTNTGELFF	TGTGCCTACGCCCGGGGGCACACGAACACCGGGGAGCTGTTTTTT
TRBV6-1	-	TRBJ1-1	few	CASSGGTEAFF	TGTGCCAGCAGCGGGGGGACTGAAGCTTTCTTT
TRBV28	-	TRBJ2-7	-	CASKPLGLRSYEQYF	TGTGCCAGCAAGCCCCTAGGTCTGCGCTCCTACGAGCAGTACTTC
TRBV9	-	TRBJ2-1	few	CASSVENEQFF	TGTGCCAGCAGCGTAGAGAATGAGCAGTTCTTC
TRBV18	TRBD1	TRBJ1-1	-	CASLGQLNTEAFF	TGTGCCAGCTTGGGACAGTTGAACACTGAAGCTTTCTTT
TRBV6-6	TRBD1	TRBJ2-1	-	CASSDRGQGVNEQFF	TGTGCCAGCAGTGACCGGGGACAGGGGGTCAATGAGCAGTTCTTC
TRBV30	-	TRBJ1-4	-	CAWSRDTNEKLFF	TGTGCCTGGAGCAGGGATACTAATGAAAAACTGTTTTTT
TRBV7-2	-	TRBJ2-3	-	CASSPSSSTDTQYF	TGTGCCAGCAGCCCCTCGTCGTCCACAGATACGCAGTATTTT
TRBV19	-	TRBJ2-7	-	CASSFPNRQALFYEQYF	TGTGCCAGTAGTTTCCCAAACAGACAGGCCCTCTTCTACGAGCAGTACTTC
TRBV27	-	TRBJ1-1	-	CASSLGQITEAFF	TGTGCCAGCAGTTTAGGTCAGATCACTGAAGCTTTCTTT
TRBV18	TRBD1	TRBJ1-5	-	CASSPETGGGQPQHF	TGTGCCAGCTCCCCAGAGACAGGGGGAGGGCAGCCCCAGCATTTT
TRBV9	-	TRBJ2-7	-	CASSVGGLNYEQYF	TGTGCCAGCAGCGTTGGGGGGCTAAACTACGAGCAGTACTTC
TRBV11-2	-	TRBJ2-7	-	CASSLGAGTSYEQYF	TGTGCCAGCAGCTTAGGTGCGGGTACCTCCTACGAGCAGTACTTC
TRBV6-6	-	TRBJ1-1	-	CASSESDGNTEAFF	TGTGCCAGCAGTGAGTCGGACGGGAACACTGAAGCTTTCTTT
TRBV27	TRBD1	TRBJ1-2	-	CATKQGPLGYGYTF	TGTGCCACCAAACAGGGGCCACTGGGGTATGGCTACACCTTC
TRBV28	-	TRBJ2-7	-	CASSLRDSVNYEQYF	TGTGCCAGCAGTTTACGCGACAGCGTCAACTACGAGCAGTACTTC
TRBV21-1	-	TRBJ1-5	-	CASSKALGGNQPQHF	TGTGCCAGCAGCAAAGCGCTCGGGGGCAATCAGCCCCAGCATTTT
TRBV10-1	-	TRBJ2-5	-	CASSERRLQETQYF	TGCGCCAGCAGTGAAAGGCGGCTCCAAGAGACCCAGTACTTC
TRBV19	-	TRBJ1-5	-	CATQEIARGLSNQPQHF	TGTGCCACCCAAGAGATCGCGCGGGGCCTTAGCAATCAGCCCCAGCATTTT
TRBV6-6	TRBD1	TRBJ1-6	-	CASSNRGRGSPLHF	TGTGCCAGCAGCAACAGGGGGCGCGGTTCACCCCTCCACTTT